The next 22 T cell receptor beta chains were all read from a single sample in a study of Ad26.COV2.S vaccination and SARS-CoV-2 variants. Profiling relied on immunoSEQ multiplex PCR, and the TCRdb table lists in-frame clones only, not all of them. The sample has hundreds of thousands of clones, about 88% seen once; the top ten hold around 6.4%. Regarding treatment: about 20 received Ad26.COV2.S at low or high dose, single or two shots; a few received placebo; per-sample allocation not given. Samples analyzed were those drawn on day 63 after the first vaccine or placebo injection. The source was peripheral blood, collected in a trial of Ad26.COV2.S vaccine versus placebo. Receptor source: a person aged 18-65 years who received the Ad26.COV2.S COVID-19 vaccine or a placebo.

The V call is TRBV6-6, the J call TRBJ2-1, with 7 bases aligning to TRBD2. The CDR3 totals 15 residues. The trim removed 11 bases at V and 0 bases at J, leaving 10 bases unmatched. Germline CDR1 is MNHNY and CDR2 is SVGAGI (reference sequence). CDR3: CASTASGNSYNEQFF. The CDR3 DNA reads as TGTGCCTCAACCGCGAGCGGGAACTCCTACAATGAGCAGTTCTTC.

The chain employs TRBV9 and TRBJ2-6; D may be TRBD1 (6 bases). Germline lookup yields CDR1 SGDLS and CDR2 YYNGEE. V lost 4 bases and J lost 2, with 16 bases in between. The CDR3 has 17 residues. The CDR3 DNA sequence: TGTGCCAGCAGCTCCCGAGATTGGGGGCCTGGGGCCAACGTCCTGACTTTC. Its translation is CASSSRDWGPGANVLTF. Together with reference TRBV9 and TRBJ2-6, the CDR3 gives the full variable domain: DSGVTQTPKHLITATGQRVTLRCSPRSGDLSVYWYQQSLDQGLQFLIQYYNGEERAKGNILERFSAQQFPDLHSELNLSSLELGDSALYFCASSSRDWGPGANVLTFGAGSRLTVL.

This clone has a handful of counts. This chain links TRBV3-1 (or the pseudogene TRBV3-2) with TRBJ2-7; 7 positions agree with TRBD2. The CDR3 contains 17 residues. The trim removed 1 base at V and 2 bases at J, leaving 11 bases unmatched. Germline V gives CDR1 LGHDT, CDR2 YNNKEL (reference sequence). This CDR3 is CASSQAIRASGTYEQYF. The CDR3 DNA reads TGTGCCAGCAGCCAAGCCATCAGGGCTAGCGGAACCTACGAGCAGTACTTC.

The chain has TRBV5-5 and TRBJ1-1; no clear D gene. Germline CDR1 reads SGHKS; CDR2 reads YYEKEE (reference sequence). V lost 2 bases to trimming and J lost 2 bases, with 10 bases between them. This CDR3 is 14 amino acids long. The CDR3 protein is CASSLSPVNTEAFF. CDR3 DNA sequence: TGTGCCAGCAGCTTATCCCCAGTTAACACTGAAGCTTTCTTT.

V and J are TRBV27 and TRBJ2-6, with D maybe TRBD1 (5 bases). Trimming left V 0 bases short and J 12 bases short, with 18 bases between. There are 16 residues in the CDR3. CDR1 is MNHEY, CDR2 SMNVEV, per germline (reference sequence). The CDR3 DNA follows: TGTGCCAGCAGTTTATCGCCCTCAAGGGGCCTCGTCGTCCTGACTTTC. Protein sequence: CASSLSPSRGLVVLTF.

The gene calls are TRBV15 and TRBJ2-7; 8 nucleotides align to TRBD1. This CDR3 comprises 14 residues. V shed 6 bases and J 0 bases; nucleotides not matched to a gene: 4. The germline V gene encodes CDR1 LNHNV and CDR2 YYDKDF (reference sequence). This CDR3 is CATRRTGSSYEQYF. CDR3 coding DNA: TGTGCCACCAGGAGGACAGGGAGCTCCTACGAGCAGTACTTC.

The genes are TRBV7-9 and TRBJ2-7, with 8 bases identical to TRBD2. Germline V lookup: CDR1 SEHNR, CDR2 FQNEAQ (reference sequence). CDR3 length equals 14 residues. Losses at the gene ends were 5 bases for V and 2 bases for J; bases not matched to a gene: 5. CDR3 sequence reads: CASSPRTSPYEQYF. The CDR3 nucleotides are TGTGCCAGCAGCCCCCGGACTAGCCCCTACGAGCAGTACTTC.

This clone was detected only once. This chain joins TRBV9 and TRBJ1-3; 9 bases are a match to TRBD1. The junction had 6 bases not matched to a gene; V was cut back by 4 bases and J by 4 bases. Germline assignment: CDR1 SGDLS and CDR2 YYNGEE. The CDR3 loop spans 15 amino acids. The CDR3: CASSHGTGMGNTIYF. CDR3 bases: TGTGCCAGCAGCCATGGGACAGGGATGGGAAACACCATATATTTT.

V is TRBV19 and J is TRBJ1-6; TRBD1 matches at 7 bases. The CDR3 runs to 13 residues. The J segment lost 7 bases and the V segment lost 6 bases, leaving 3 bases of the junction unmatched. The V gene's germline CDR1 is LNHDA and CDR2 SQIVND (reference sequence). CDR3 in amino acids: CASRGTANSPLHF. CDR3 bases: TGTGCCAGTAGAGGGACAGCAAATTCACCCCTCCACTTT.

The chain carries TRBV30 and TRBJ2-7, with 9 bases fitting TRBD1. The CDR3 has 15 residues. Germline V lookup: CDR1 GTSNPN, CDR2 SVGIG (reference sequence). The trim removed 2 bases at V and 4 bases at J, leaving 9 bases unmatched. The chain's CDR3 is CAWSPPLGTGYEQYF. In DNA, the CDR3 is TGTGCCTGGAGTCCCCCACTCGGGACAGGGTACGAGCAGTACTTC.

The rearrangement joins TRBV5-1 to TRBJ2-3; TRBD1 aligns across 8 bases. Trimming cost V 1 base and J 4 bases; bases outside gene matches: 5. Germline V gene data show CDR1 as SGHRS and CDR2 as YFSETQ. The CDR3 spans 15 residues. The CDR3 is CASSLTGGRPDTQYF. DNA of the CDR3: TGCGCCAGCAGCTTGACAGGGGGACGTCCAGATACGCAGTATTTT.

This clone was counted between two and nine times. The chain has TRBV3-1 (or the pseudogene TRBV3-2) and TRBJ1-1; D ambiguous. V was pared by 7 bases and J by 0 bases, with 12 bases between. This CDR3 has 14 amino acids. CDR1 is LGHDT, CDR2 YNNKEL, per germline (reference sequence). The CDR3 DNA sequence: TGTGCCAGCAAGGCGGGAGGCATGAACACTGAAGCTTTCTTT. This sequence encodes CASKAGGMNTEAFF.

The chain couples TRBV3-1 (or the pseudogene TRBV3-2) to TRBJ2-7; TRBD2 matches at 8 bases. The J segment lost 4 bases and the V segment lost 1 base, leaving 0 bases of the junction unmatched. The CDR3 is 13 residues long. Germline CDR1 LGHDT, CDR2 YNNKEL (reference sequence). In DNA, the CDR3 is TGTGCCAGCAGCCAAGTAGCGGGATACGAGCAGTACTTC. Its protein is CASSQVAGYEQYF.

This clone was detected only once. The chain recombines TRBV7-2 with TRBJ2-7; 10 nucleotides line up with TRBD1. The CDR3 sequence is 15 residues long. Germline trimming cut 5 bases from V and 4 bases from J; bases unmatched to any gene: 8. Germline V lookup: CDR1 SGHTA, CDR2 FQGNSA. In nucleotides, the CDR3 is TGTGCCAGCAGCCCGGATGGACAGGGGGTATACGAGCAGTACTTC. Translation gives CASSPDGQGVYEQYF.

The chain recombines TRBV6-1 with TRBJ1-6; D unclear. The V end was cut by 3 bases, the J end by 10 bases, with 13 bases between. This CDR3 is 14 amino acids long. Germline loops: CDR1 MNHNS, CDR2 SASEGT. The CDR3 region is CASSDGNIGSPLHF. The DNA for the CDR3 is TGTGCCAGCAGTGACGGGAATATTGGCTCACCCCTCCACTTT.

This chain links TRBV28 with TRBJ2-7; D gene unclear. Per the germline V gene, CDR1 is MDHEN and CDR2 is SYDVKM. This CDR3 comprises 12 residues. Trimming shortened V by 4 bases and J by 7 bases, and 11 bases separated the two germline ends. The CDR3 nucleotides are TGTGCCAGCAGTTCTTTCGGGCAGGAGCAGTACTTC. Translation gives CASSSFGQEQYF. Supplemented by reference TRBV28 and TRBJ2-7, the full variable domain reads DVKVTQSSRYLVKRTGEKVFLECVQDMDHENMFWYRQDPGLGLRLIYFSYDVKMKEKGDIPEGYSVSREKKERFSLILESASTNQTSMYLCASSSFGQEQYFGPGTRLTVT.

The chain is built from TRBV6-5 and TRBJ1-3, with D maybe TRBD1 (6 bases). The CDR3 is 14 amino acids. Per the germline V gene, CDR1 is MNHEY and CDR2 is SVGAGI. The ends were cut back, 8 bases at V and 2 bases at J, with 13 bases in the middle. CDR3 bases: TGTGCCAGCCATGCCACAGGGACTGGAAACACCATATATTTT. Encoded protein: CASHATGTGNTIYF.

The V gene is TRBV5-1, the J gene TRBJ1-3; no reliable D call. V lost 0 bases, J lost 0 bases, and 13 bases lay in between. The CDR3 is 17 residues long. CDR1 is SGHRS, CDR2 YFSETQ, per germline. The CDR3: CASSLAGPQLSGNTIYF. The CDR3 DNA follows: TGCGCCAGCAGCTTGGCCGGGCCTCAACTCTCTGGAAACACCATATATTTT. The variable domain in full, completed from reference TRBV5-1 and TRBJ1-3, reads KAGVTQTPRYLIKTRGQQVTLSCSPISGHRSVSWYQQTPGQGLQFLFEYFSETQRNKGNFPGRFSGRQFSNSRSEMNVSTLELGDSALYLCASSLAGPQLSGNTIYFGEGSWLTVV.

Here the CDR3 DNA reads TGTGCCAGCAGCCCCCGAGGTACCAAAAACATTCAGTACTTC. Its translation: CASSPRGTKNIQYF. This chain uses TRBV9 with TRBJ2-4, with no clear D. The V end lost 4 bases, the J end lost 2 bases, and 10 bases lay between the germline ends. CDR1 is SGDLS, CDR2 YYNGEE, per germline. This CDR3 is 14 amino acids long.

DNA of the CDR3: TGTGCCAGCAGGCCTCAAGGAACGAGCTCCTACAATGAGCAGTTCTTC. It codes for CASRPQGTSSYNEQFF. This rearrangement joins TRBV27 to TRBJ2-1; the D is unclear. There are 16 residues in the CDR3. Germline V gene data show CDR1 as MNHEY and CDR2 as SMNVEV (reference sequence). Trimming shortened V by 6 bases and J by 0 bases, and 15 bases separated the two germline ends.

This chain uses TRBV5-4 with TRBJ1-1; no reliable D call. Germline CDR1 and CDR2: SGHNT and YYREEE (reference sequence). The CDR3 spans 13 residues. V lost 1 base and J 13 bases, leaving 17 bases between the germline ends. CDR3 loop: CASSLNLEHWGFF. For the CDR3, the DNA is TGTGCCAGCAGCTTGAACTTGGAACATTGGGGTTTCTTT.

V is TRBV5-1 and J is TRBJ2-2, with TRBD1 matching over 8 bases. The CDR3 loop spans 16 amino acids. Losses at the gene ends were 5 bases for V and 1 base for J; bases not matched to a gene: 7. Germline V lookup: CDR1 SGHRS, CDR2 YFSETQ. The CDR3, as DNA: TGCGCCAGCAGTCCACCCGGGACAGGGAACACCGGGGAGCTGTTTTTT. Protein sequence: CASSPPGTGNTGELFF.